The rows below give T cell receptor beta chains drawn from one sample of a study of shared clonotypes between healthy human individuals. Method: immunoSEQ multiplex PCR; TCRdb's copy keeps in-frame clones and lacks some. This sample has about 380,000 clones, with 96% found just once. Sequences were obtained from memory CD8+ T cells sorted from blood. The receptor source for this set is a man younger than 40 in good health. Each CDR3 is given with its conserved first and last residue. Fields, in order: D gene, CDR3 length, V gene, CDR3 protein. A D gene is named only where the DNA matches it firmly.

d_gene: .
len: 14
v_gene: TRBV7-9
CDR3aa: CASSPPGRLYEQYF

d_gene: .
len: 16
v_gene: TRBV5-4
CDR3aa: CASSLVSAGTYNEQFF

d_gene: .
len: 15
v_gene: TRBV28
CDR3aa: CASRTPLADYNEQFF

d_gene: .
len: 14
v_gene: TRBV7-9
CDR3aa: CASSYRGGNTEAFF

d_gene: TRBD2
len: 11
v_gene: TRBV6-1
CDR3aa: CASRLADEQFF

d_gene: TRBD2
len: 18
v_gene: TRBV28
CDR3aa: CASSLISGTGTSGNEQFF

d_gene: TRBD2
len: 14
v_gene: TRBV9
CDR3aa: CASSVTSGTDTQYF

d_gene: TRBD2
len: 14
v_gene: TRBV6-5
CDR3aa: CASCGAGGNNEQFF

d_gene: .
len: 13
v_gene: TRBV4-2
CDR3aa: CASSQGAYTEAFF

d_gene: .
len: 18
v_gene: TRBV23-1
CDR3aa: CASSQSVESFYSSYEQYF

d_gene: .
len: 12
v_gene: TRBV9
CDR3aa: CASSVDGTEQFF